The present T cell receptor beta chain was sequenced within a study of neoadjuvant nivolumab and ipilimumab in lung cancer. This CDR3 spans 14 amino acids. V lost 7 bases and J lost 3, with 13 bases in between. Assay: immunoSEQ multiplex PCR; the TCRdb copy retains only in-frame clones and omits some. The sample includes 9,500 to 10,000 clones, around 81% of them seen just once. The source material was peripheral blood, sampled before neoadjuvant nivolumab, alone or with ipilimumab. The V call is TRBV23-1, the J call TRBJ1-5, with D tentatively TRBD1 (5 bases). TRBV23-1 is classed as an ORF, of uncertain function. This receptor was obtained from an adult with non-small cell lung cancer. The CDR3 loop is CASILPGLNQPQHF. The CDR3 DNA follows: TGCGCCAGCATCCTCCCGGGGCTCAATCAGCCCCAGCATTTT.